What follows describes a single T cell receptor beta chain. In the source study's methods: Reference gene primers were amplified, and this amplification served to estimate nucleated cell counts. Here immunoSEQ multiplex PCR was the method, and the copy in TCRdb shows in-frame clones only, minus some. The V and J calls and clone size come from that table; D and trimming were worked out from the DNA. The sample records 330,000 or so clones, 92% being singletons. Looked up from germline, CDR1 is LGHDT and CDR2 is YNNKEL (reference sequence). CDR3 length equals 14 residues. Trimming took off 1 base at V and 0 bases at J, with 4 bases between the two ends. This sample was taken from a study of blood T cell repertoires in COVID-19.

Sequenced input: PBMCs or T cells enriched from blood (not recorded which). The J gene is TRBJ1-5, the V gene TRBV3-1 (or the pseudogene TRBV3-2), with no clear D. This TCR came from a woman in her 30s who had recovered from COVID-19. The CDR3: CASSQVHSNQPQHF. The CDR3 DNA sequence: TGTGCCAGCAGCCAAGTACATAGCAATCAGCCCCAGCATTTT.